This is a list of T cell receptor beta chains from one sample in a study of cytomegalovirus exposure and HLA in healthy donors. The repertoire was sequenced with immunoSEQ multiplex PCR; TCRdb's copy has only in-frame clones and lacks some. Seen here are 83,000 or so clones, around 74% observed once, and the top ten hold 10%. The specimen sequenced was PBMCs. These TCRs come from a young man in good health and CMV-seropositive. Each CDR3 is given with its conserved first and last residue. D genes are given only for firm matches. Rows may omit the clone size; those that give it use once, few, many or a size class.

j_call	clone_size	v_call	d_call	cdr3_aa	cdr3_nt
TRBJ1-2	NA	TRBV28	TRBD1	CASSLSGTGGYYGYTF	TGTGCCAGCAGTTTATCCGGGACAGGGGGTTATTATGGCTACACCTTC
TRBJ2-2	NA	TRBV19	TRBD1	CASTIRGTGGGTGELFF	TGTGCCAGTACCATTCGAGGGACAGGGGGCGGCACCGGGGAGCTGTTTTTT
TRBJ2-2	once	TRBV5-1	TRBD1	CASSFGQGAEGELFF	TGCGCCAGCAGCTTTGGTCAGGGGGCCGAGGGGGAGCTGTTTTTT
TRBJ1-1	NA	TRBV19	NA	CASSIATRAFF	TGTGCCAGTAGTATAGCCACTCGAGCTTTCTTT
TRBJ1-6	NA	TRBV2	NA	CASSELGVRSYNSPLHF	TGTGCCAGCAGTGAATTGGGTGTCAGGTCCTATAATTCACCCCTCCACTTT
TRBJ2-2	NA	TRBV7-8	TRBD1	CASSSQGAANTGELFF	TGTGCCAGCAGCTCACAGGGGGCGGCGAACACCGGGGAGCTGTTTTTT
TRBJ1-2	NA	TRBV7-9	NA	CSSSSYWPGTMPYTF	TGTTCCAGCAGCTCTTATTGGCCGGGGACTATGCCCTACACCTTC
TRBJ2-3	NA	TRBV14	NA	CASSQKYPGTQYF	TGTGCCAGCAGCCAAAAATACCCGGGGACGCAGTATTTT
TRBJ2-7	NA	TRBV7-9	TRBD1	CASSLAGTGHEQYF	TGTGCCAGCAGCCTAGCCGGGACAGGGCACGAGCAGTACTTC
TRBJ1-2	NA	TRBV4-1	NA	CASSQEQFYGYTF	TGCGCCAGCAGCCAAGAACAGTTCTATGGCTACACCTTC
TRBJ1-5	few	TRBV7-2	TRBD1	CASSLDRSQPQHF	TGTGCCAGCAGCTTGGACAGGAGCCAGCCCCAGCATTTT
TRBJ1-1	few	TRBV4-1	NA	CASSQDPRMNTEAFF	TGCGCCAGCAGCCAAGATCCCAGAATGAACACTGAAGCTTTCTTT
TRBJ1-5	NA	TRBV7-2	TRBD1	CASSDRTGGNQPQHF	TGTGCCAGCAGCGACAGGACAGGCGGAAATCAGCCCCAGCATTTT
TRBJ1-1	NA	TRBV9	NA	CASSVEGLNTEAFF	TGTGCCAGCAGCGTAGAGGGGCTGAACACTGAAGCTTTCTTT
TRBJ2-2	few	TRBV7-6	TRBD2	CASSPRLAGDFLSGELFF	TGTGCCAGCAGCCCCAGACTAGCGGGGGACTTTTTGAGCGGGGAGCTGTTTTTT
TRBJ2-4	NA	TRBV4-3	TRBD2	CASSQELAGLAKNIQYF	TGCGCCAGCAGCCAAGAACTAGCGGGGTTAGCCAAAAACATTCAGTACTTC
TRBJ2-3	NA	TRBV6-5	TRBD1	CASSTRGSGTDTQYF	TGTGCCAGCAGTACCAGGGGGTCTGGCACAGATACGCAGTATTTT
TRBJ1-6	NA	TRBV2	NA	CASSNPSYNSPLHF	TGTGCCAGTTCAAATCCCTCCTATAATTCACCCCTCCACTTT
TRBJ2-7	NA	TRBV7-6	NA	CASSQRQESYEQYF	TGTGCCAGCAGCCAAAGACAGGAATCCTACGAGCAGTACTTC
TRBJ2-7	NA	TRBV11-2	NA	CASSPSGVAYEQYF	TGTGCCAGCAGCCCCTCGGGGGTAGCGTACGAGCAGTACTTC
TRBJ1-1	NA	TRBV5-1	TRBD1	CASSLIGQGKTEAFF	TGCGCCAGCAGCTTGATCGGACAGGGGAAGACTGAAGCTTTCTTT
TRBJ1-1	few	TRBV6-4	TRBD1	CASSDGDRAEAFF	TGTGCCAGCAGTGACGGGGACAGGGCTGAAGCTTTCTTT
TRBJ1-5	NA	TRBV28	TRBD1	CASKPHGQGSGNQPQHF	TGTGCCAGCAAACCACATGGACAGGGTAGTGGCAATCAGCCCCAGCATTTT
TRBJ2-3	NA	TRBV11-1	NA	CASSLRQDTQYF	TGTGCCAGCAGCTTACGACAAGATACGCAGTATTTT
TRBJ2-1	NA	TRBV9	NA	CASSVASVFSYNEQFF	TGTGCCAGCAGCGTTGCTAGTGTATTCTCCTACAATGAGCAGTTCTTC
TRBJ1-5	NA	TRBV5-6	TRBD1	CASSFGQGNQPQHF	TGTGCCAGCAGCTTTGGACAGGGAAATCAGCCCCAGCATTTT
TRBJ2-1	few	TRBV6-1	TRBD1	CASSDRQGSSYNEQFF	TGTGCCAGCAGTGATCGACAGGGCAGCTCCTACAATGAGCAGTTCTTC
TRBJ2-7	NA	TRBV7-3	TRBD1	CASSFGQEEYEQYF	TGTGCCAGCAGCTTTGGACAGGAAGAATACGAGCAGTACTTC
TRBJ2-2	NA	TRBV4-3	NA	CASSPTPDSKNTGELFF	TGCGCCAGCAGCCCCACCCCCGACAGTAAGAACACCGGGGAGCTGTTTTTT
TRBJ2-5	NA	TRBV5-4	TRBD1	CASSLTGTGIETQYF	TGTGCCAGCAGCTTGACCGGGACAGGTATAGAGACCCAGTACTTC
TRBJ1-1	NA	TRBV30	NA	CAWSVGSGGEAFF	TGTGCCTGGAGTGTGGGGAGCGGTGGGGAAGCTTTCTTT
TRBJ2-6	once	TRBV29-1	NA	CSVELDDQGWRTF	TGCAGCGTTGAACTTGATGACCAGGGATGGAGGACTTTC
TRBJ2-2	NA	TRBV4-2	NA	CASSQRLANTGELFF	TGTGCCAGCAGCCAGAGACTAGCGAACACCGGGGAGCTGTTTTTT
TRBJ2-1	NA	TRBV7-6	NA	CASSLVGFYNEQFF	TGTGCCAGCAGCTTAGTCGGGTTTTACAATGAGCAGTTCTTC
TRBJ2-7	NA	TRBV13	TRBD1	CASSSRDRGINEQYF	TGTGCCAGCAGCTCCCGGGACAGGGGTATCAACGAGCAGTACTTC
TRBJ2-7	NA	TRBV10-3	TRBD1	CAISDGTEGSEQYF	TGTGCCATCAGTGATGGGACAGAGGGGTCCGAGCAGTACTTC
TRBJ1-1	NA	TRBV2	NA	CASRLGIITEAFF	TGTGCCAGCAGACTAGGGATAATCACTGAAGCTTTCTTT
TRBJ2-5	once	TRBV5-5	NA	CASSLTSNQETQYF	TGTGCCAGCAGCTTAACGTCTAACCAAGAGACCCAGTACTTC
TRBJ1-5	NA	TRBV4-1	NA	CASSPWLEGNQPQHF	TGCGCCAGCAGCCCCTGGTTGGAGGGCAATCAGCCCCAGCATTTT
TRBJ2-3	few	TRBV6-5	TRBD1	CASREQTGGSDTQYF	TGTGCCAGCAGGGAACAGACAGGGGGGTCCGATACGCAGTATTTT